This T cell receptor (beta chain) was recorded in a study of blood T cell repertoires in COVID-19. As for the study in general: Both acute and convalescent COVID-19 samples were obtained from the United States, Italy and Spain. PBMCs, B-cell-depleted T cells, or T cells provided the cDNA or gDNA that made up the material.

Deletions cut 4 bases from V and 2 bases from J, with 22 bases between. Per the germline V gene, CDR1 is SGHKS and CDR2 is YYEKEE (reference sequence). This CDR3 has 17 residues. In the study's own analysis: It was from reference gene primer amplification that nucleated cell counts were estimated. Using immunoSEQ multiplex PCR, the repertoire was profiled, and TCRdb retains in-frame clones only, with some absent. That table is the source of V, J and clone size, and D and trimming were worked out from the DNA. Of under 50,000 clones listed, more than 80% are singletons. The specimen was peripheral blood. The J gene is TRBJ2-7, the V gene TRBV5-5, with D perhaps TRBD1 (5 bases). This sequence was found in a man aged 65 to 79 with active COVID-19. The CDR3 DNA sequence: TGTGCCAGCAGCCTAGATGTATCCCGACAGAGGCCCTACGAGCAGTACTTC. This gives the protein CASSLDVSRQRPYEQYF.